Following are 8 T cell receptor beta chains from one sample sequenced in a study of tumor-infiltrating lymphocytes in primary liver carcinoma. The authors made TCR beta cDNA from approximately 500 ng total RNA with a constant-region primer. Generation of the TCR beta libraries relied on three nested multiplex PCR rounds using slightly modified ARM-PCR. The study ran its first two PCR rounds for roughly 11 cycles each, using TRBV1-TRBV30 forward primers and a C-beta reverse primer. One entry per CDR3 protein, called by TCRdb with MiXCR from the multiplex PCR reads. The sample holds about 48,000 distinct CDR3 sequences; about 70% are singletons and the top ten take approximately 30%. Co-extraction of both nucleic acids (RNA and DNA) used 20-30 mg of unsorted bulk tissue. Sequencing used liver tumor tissue from sampling region 3. Subset defined: tumor region T3, left-lateral pole. The receptors stem from a man aged 35 to 55 with primary liver carcinoma and hepatitis B virus infection.

This clonotype is medium-sized by share. For the CDR3, the DNA is TGTGCCAGCAGTCCTGGACTAGCGGCCTACGAGCAGTACTTC. It translates to CASSPGLAAYEQYF. J is TRBJ2-7 and V is TRBV6-1; TRBD2 matches at 10 bases. CDR1 is MNHNS and CDR2 is SASEGT in the germline V gene. The CDR3 spans 14 residues. The junction had 3 bases not matched to a gene; V was cut back by 5 bases and J by 2 bases.

About this clonotype: The conserved final phenylalanine or tryptophan is absent from the CDR3, which likely points to a read error. This chain links TRBV12-3 or TRBV12-4 with TRBJ1-5, with D hard to call. There are 13 residues in the CDR3. Deletions cut 5 bases from V and 10 bases from J, with 15 bases between. CDR3 amino acids: CASSLVIVQPQHL. For the CDR3, the DNA is TGTGCCAGCAGTCTAGTAATTGTTCAACCCCAGCATCTT.

In regard to this clonotype: The junction and the germline gene differ at one end; a read error may be behind it. The V and J genes are TRBV29-1 and TRBJ2-5; TRBD1 matches 7 bases. This CDR3 has 12 residues. Germline values: CDR1 SQVTM, CDR2 ANQGSEA. In DNA form, the CDR3 reads TGCAGCGCCAGGACAGGCAAAGAGACCCAACACTTC. Protein sequence: CSARTGKETQHF.

As for this clonotype: At one end, the junction sequence differs from germline, possibly due to a read error. The genes are TRBV6-6 and TRBJ2-7, with a tentative D call TRBD1 (5 bases). This CDR3 comprises 15 residues. Germline V gene data show CDR1 as MNHNY and CDR2 as SVGAGI (reference sequence). The CDR3 loop reads CASCYYQGTPNEQYF. For the CDR3, the DNA is TGTGCCAGCTGTTACTACCAGGGAACTCCCAACGAGCAGTACTTC.

As for this clonotype: Sequence at one end of the junction differs from germline and may be a read error. J is TRBJ2-1 and V is TRBV10-1; 7 bases line up with TRBD2. The CDR3 sequence is 15 residues long. Germline CDR1 reads WNHNN; CDR2 reads SYGVQD (reference sequence). The CDR3 DNA sequence: TGTGCCAGCAGTGGGAAGCGGGGTTCCTACCATGAGCAGTTCTTC. Its protein product is CASSGKRGSYHEQFF.

This clonotype has only one observation. Relative to the germline gene, one junction end is altered; a read error may explain this. This chain uses TRBV29-1 with TRBJ1-5; tentative D call: TRBD1 (6 bases). This CDR3 region has 13 residues. Germline assignment: CDR1 SQVTM and CDR2 ANQGSEA. The CDR3 reads CNVAGVGNQAQHF. The CDR3 bases are TGCAACGTTGCAGGGGTGGGCAATCAGGCCCAGCATTTT.

Comment on this clonotype: A read error may account for a junction end that differs from germline. The V and J genes are TRBV4-1 and TRBJ2-7, with a weak D call TRBD1 (5 bases). Germline assignment: CDR1 MGHRA and CDR2 YSYEKL. The CDR3 is made up of 14 amino acids. The CDR3 protein is CTSSQGMGPYEKYF. The CDR3 nucleotides are TGCACCAGCAGCCAAGGAATGGGGCCCTACGAGAAGTACTTC.

As regards this clonotype: The germline gene is not matched at one end of the junction; a read error may be the cause. Here the CDR3 reads CASSGRSSNQHQHF. CDR3 DNA sequence: TGTGCCAGCAGTGGAAGGTCTAGCAATCAGCACCAGCATTTT. V and J are TRBV6-1 and TRBJ1-5; D is undetermined. The CDR3 is 14 residues long. Germline V gene lookup returns CDR1 MNHNS and CDR2 SASEGT.